These 27 T cell receptor beta chains share one sample of origin, sequenced in a study of blood T cell repertoires in COVID-19. The data were produced by immunoSEQ multiplex PCR, yet TCRdb's version contains in-frame clones alone and is incomplete. The sample lists roughly 51,000 clones, 80% to 90% occurring once. The sequencing sample was made of peripheral blood. The source is a woman of 80 years or more with acute or convalescent COVID-19.

As for this clone: A read error may account for a junction end that differs from germline. In DNA form, the CDR3 reads TGTGCCAGCAGCCAAGAAGGGGCAGGGGGTAGGTACGGGCAGTACTTC. Translating it yields CASSQEGAGGRYGQYF. This chain links TRBV3-1 (or the pseudogene TRBV3-2) with TRBJ2-7, with TRBD1 matching 7 bases. The CDR3 is 16 amino acids. The germline V gene has CDR1 LGHDT and CDR2 YNNKEL (reference sequence).

The V call is TRBV2, the J call TRBJ1-3; no clear D. Germline V lookup: CDR1 SNHLY, CDR2 FYNNEI. This CDR3 comprises 14 residues. V lost 6 bases to trimming and J lost 3 bases, with 12 bases between them. The CDR3 DNA follows: TGTGCCAGCAGGCCGAGGGTGGATGGAAACACCATATATTTT. Translating gives CASRPRVDGNTIYF.

V gene TRBV12-3 or TRBV12-4 combines with J gene TRBJ2-5, with D perhaps TRBD1 (6 bases). The ends were cut back, 6 bases at V and 5 bases at J, with 13 bases in the middle. The length of the CDR3 is 13 residues. The CDR3 DNA follows: TGTGCCAGCAGAGAGGGGGTGGGGGAGACCCAGTACTTC. Protein: CASREGVGETQYF.

V and J are TRBV12-3 or TRBV12-4 and TRBJ1-1; possible D gene TRBD1, 6 bases. The germline V and J ends were trimmed by 2 bases and 8 bases, with 12 bases remaining between them. The length of the CDR3 is 13 residues. The CDR3 coding sequence is TGTGCCAGCAGTTTACTACAGGGTACCGAAGCTTTCTTT. This sequence encodes CASSLLQGTEAFF.

This sequence joins TRBV6-2 or TRBV6-3 and TRBJ2-5, with 9 bases fitting TRBD2. V lost 2 bases, J lost 5 bases, and 6 bases stayed unmatched. Per the germline V gene, CDR1 is MNHEY and CDR2 is SVGEGT. There are 15 residues in the CDR3. The CDR3 is CASSYGLAGRETQYF. Here the CDR3 DNA reads TGTGCCAGCAGTTACGGGCTAGCGGGACGGGAGACCCAGTACTTC.

CDR3 nucleotides: TGTGCCAGCAGTCAAAGCTTAGTGGAGACCCAGTACTTC. This translates into CASSQSLVETQYF. The chain has TRBV2 and TRBJ2-5, with unresolved D. Germline CDR1 and CDR2: SNHLY and FYNNEI. V dropped 5 bases and J dropped 5 bases, with 12 bases sitting between them. The CDR3 has 13 amino acids.

The chain is built from TRBV15 and TRBJ1-2; a weak D match, TRBD1 (5 bases). CDR1 is LNHNV and CDR2 is YYDKDF in the germline V gene (reference sequence). The CDR3 length is 18 residues. The V end lost 0 bases, the J end lost 4 bases, and 21 bases lay between the germline ends. The CDR3 loop is CATSRDPSLGGWSYGYTF. CDR3 nucleotides: TGTGCCACCAGCAGAGATCCGAGTCTCGGGGGATGGTCCTATGGCTACACCTTC.

V and J are TRBV9 and TRBJ2-2, with 11 bases aligning to TRBD2. The CDR3 sequence is 15 residues long. The trim removed 4 bases at V and 6 bases at J, leaving 5 bases unmatched. Germline values: CDR1 SGDLS, CDR2 YYNGEE. The CDR3 sequence is CASSPRLAGSGELFF. In DNA form, the CDR3 reads TGTGCCAGCAGCCCGAGACTAGCGGGGTCCGGGGAGCTGTTTTTT.

The chain carries TRBV5-5 and TRBJ2-1, with 7 bases aligning to TRBD2. The V gene end was trimmed by 0 bases and the J gene end by 7 bases; junction bases not matched to a gene: 10. The length of the CDR3 is 16 residues. The germline CDR1 and CDR2 sequences are SGHKS and YYEKEE (reference sequence). CDR3 bases: TGTGCCAGCAGCTTGGATCCTGGCGGGGGAGGTAATGAGCAGTTCTTC. It is translated as CASSLDPGGGGNEQFF.

This sequence joins TRBV7-2 and TRBJ2-1, with D perhaps TRBD1 (8 bases). The CDR3 runs 16 residues. Germline loops: CDR1 SGHTA, CDR2 FQGNSA. The V end lost 2 bases, the J end lost 6 bases, and 17 bases lay between the germline ends. The CDR3 sequence is CASSLTGGQASNEQFF. Written as DNA, the CDR3 is TGTGCCAGCAGCTTAACGGGGGGACAGGCCTCCAATGAGCAGTTCTTC.

The V call is TRBV19, the J call TRBJ2-3; 9 positions match TRBD1. V shed 5 bases, J shed 4 bases, and the junction held 10 bases outside the gene matches. The CDR3 is 16 residues long. Germline assignment: CDR1 LNHDA and CDR2 SQIVND (reference sequence). Here the CDR3 DNA reads TGTGCCAGTAGTCCCGGGACAGGGCCTGTAGCAGATACGCAGTATTTT. Encoded protein: CASSPGTGPVADTQYF.

The chain joins TRBV7-8 to TRBJ1-6, with 7 bases that match TRBD1. The junction had 6 bases not matched to a gene; V was cut back by 5 bases and J by 5 bases. This CDR3 comprises 15 residues. The germline V gene encodes CDR1 SGHVS and CDR2 FQNEAQ. CDR3 nucleotide sequence: TGTGCCAGCAGCCAAGGGACAGTAGATAATTCACCCCTCCACTTT. Its protein product is CASSQGTVDNSPLHF.

The sample holds one count of this clone. The chain couples TRBV18 to TRBJ1-2; D is perhaps TRBD1 (6 bases). The germline gives CDR1 KGHSH, CDR2 LQKENI. Trimming cost V 6 bases and J 4 bases, with 21 bases left between them. CDR3 length equals 16 residues. The CDR3 nucleotides are TGTGCCAGCTCCCCAGGCCCCCGGCAGGGGCCCTATGGCTACACCTTC. Translation: CASSPGPRQGPYGYTF.

This clone was recorded once. The V gene is TRBV2, the J gene TRBJ1-6; 7 bases agree with TRBD1. Germline CDR1 is SNHLY and CDR2 is FYNNEI. The CDR3 totals 14 residues. V lost 4 bases and J lost 8; bases outside the gene matches: 5. CDR3 loop: CASSVRDRDSPLHF. The CDR3 nucleotides read TGTGCCAGCAGTGTCCGAGACAGGGATTCACCCCTCCACTTT.

The chain employs TRBV29-1 and TRBJ2-7; D ambiguous. There are 11 residues in the CDR3. Per germline, CDR1 SQVTM and CDR2 ANQGSEA. The V and J ends lost 2 bases and 3 bases respectively, with 5 bases between them. The CDR3 bases are TGCAGCGTTGAATCACTCTACGAGCAGTACTTC. It translates to CSVESLYEQYF.

As DNA, the CDR3 is TGTGCCAGCTCACCAGACAGGGACGTGTCAAACCCTGAAGCTTTCTTT. The encoded protein is CASSPDRDVSNPEAFF. This chain links TRBV18 with TRBJ1-1; TRBD1 matches at 7 bases. The CDR3 extends over 16 amino acids. Losses at the gene ends were 2 bases for V and 6 bases for J; bases not matched to a gene: 12. CDR1 is KGHSH and CDR2 is LQKENI in the germline V gene.

The gene calls are TRBV19 and TRBJ1-1; tentative D call: TRBD1 (5 bases). The CDR3 has 13 residues. Germline CDR1 LNHDA, CDR2 SQIVND (reference sequence). The V gene lost 4 bases and the J gene lost 1 base, with 7 bases spanning the gap. The CDR3 loop reads CASSSRENTEAFF. For the CDR3, the DNA is TGTGCCAGTAGTAGCAGGGAGAACACTGAAGCTTTCTTT.

J is TRBJ1-4 and V is TRBV12-2; the table's TRBD1 call for D was not verified on the DNA. TRBV12-2 is a recognized pseudogene. The CDR3 sequence is 15 residues long. As DNA, the CDR3 is TGTGCAAGTCGCTGCGGGACAGAGAATAATGAAAAACTGTTTTTT. Protein sequence: CASRCGTENNEKLFF.

The V and J genes are TRBV4-1 and TRBJ2-5; tentatively, D is TRBD2 (7 bases). The germline V gene has CDR1 MGHRA and CDR2 YSYEKL. V dropped 4 bases and J dropped 4 bases, with 13 bases sitting between them. CDR3 size: 14 residues. The CDR3: CASSPGGGAETQYF. The CDR3 DNA sequence: TGCGCCAGCAGCCCAGGTGGGGGGGCAGAGACCCAGTACTTC.

This chain uses TRBV2 with TRBJ1-2; no clear D gene. CDR1 SNHLY and CDR2 FYNNEI come from the germline V gene. Trimming took 3 bases from V and 4 from J, leaving 9 bases between them. This CDR3 has 13 amino acids. The CDR3 region has the DNA TGTGCCAGCAGTGATGGGGAGTTCTATGGCTACACCTTC. As protein: CASSDGEFYGYTF.

This chain connects TRBV5-1 to TRBJ2-3, with D possibly being TRBD2 (7 bases). Trimming removed 4 bases at V and 3 bases at J, with 18 bases between. CDR1 is SGHRS, CDR2 YFSETQ, per germline. This CDR3 has 16 amino acids. The CDR3 DNA reads TGCGCCAGCAGCCGGACCGCGGGGGCAAAAACAGATACGCAGTATTTT. It specifies CASSRTAGAKTDTQYF.

This clone was recorded once. The chain carries TRBV19 and TRBJ1-1; no firm D call. This CDR3 region has 15 residues. From germline, CDR1 is LNHDA and CDR2 SQIVND (reference sequence). V lost 4 bases and J 3 bases, leaving 15 bases between the germline ends. This CDR3 is CASSTVTGGHTEAFF. CDR3 sequence (DNA): TGTGCCAGTAGTACGGTGACTGGAGGGCACACTGAAGCTTTCTTT.

The chain has TRBV12-3 or TRBV12-4 and TRBJ1-1; D may be TRBD1 (5 bases). Trimming took off 7 bases at V and 4 bases at J, with 7 bases between the two ends. This CDR3 contains 11 residues. The CDR3 DNA reads as TGTGCCAGCAAAAGGGGCACTGAAGCTTTCTTT. Its protein is CASKRGTEAFF.

The chain combines TRBV9 with TRBJ1-2; possibly TRBD1 for D (5 bases). V was pared by 7 bases and J by 8 bases, with 21 bases between. The CDR3 has 14 amino acids. Germline CDR1 reads SGDLS; CDR2 reads YYNGEE. CDR3 region: CASSVDGTTSGYTF. The CDR3 region has the DNA TGTGCCAGCTCCGTAGACGGGACTACGTCCGGCTACACCTTC.

This clone has a handful of counts. The genes are TRBV19 and TRBJ2-7; 7 nucleotides align to TRBD1. CDR1 and CDR2 (germline): LNHDA, SQIVND (reference sequence). The CDR3 sequence is 13 residues long. V was clipped by 4 bases and J by 3 bases; unmatched bases: 3. CDR3 DNA: TGTGCCAGTAGTAAGGGACAGAGCTACGAGCAGTACTTC. Protein: CASSKGQSYEQYF. The whole variable domain, filled in from reference TRBV19 and TRBJ2-7, reads DGGITQSPKYLFRKEGQNVTLSCEQNLNHDAMYWYRQDPGQGLRLIYYSQIVNDFQKGDIAEGYSVSREKKESFPLTVTSAQKNPTAFYLCASSKGQSYEQYFGPGTRLTVT.

This clone showed up just a few times. V and J are TRBV4-1 and TRBJ2-5; 10 positions match TRBD2. The germline V gene has CDR1 MGHRA and CDR2 YSYEKL. The length of the CDR3 is 15 residues. The trim removed 4 bases at V and 3 bases at J, leaving 5 bases unmatched. CDR3 bases: TGCGCCAGCAGCCGTACGCTAGCGGGGGAAGAGACCCAGTACTTC. Translation: CASSRTLAGEETQYF.

This chain uses TRBV7-9 with TRBJ2-3, with D possibly being TRBD2 (5 bases). CDR3 length equals 14 residues. Germline V gives CDR1 SEHNR, CDR2 FQNEAQ (reference sequence). The V end was cut by 4 bases, the J end by 2 bases, with 10 bases between. CDR3 protein: CASSSDSDTDTQYF. The CDR3 DNA follows: TGTGCCAGCAGCTCGGACTCGGACACAGATACGCAGTATTTT. Looking up the rest from reference TRBV7-9 and TRBJ2-3 gives the full variable domain: DTGVSQNPRHKITKRGQNVTFRCDPISEHNRLYWYRQTLGQGPEFLTYFQNEAQLEKSRLLSDRFSAERPKGSFSTLEIQRTEQGDSAMYLCASSSDSDTDTQYFGPGTRLTVL.